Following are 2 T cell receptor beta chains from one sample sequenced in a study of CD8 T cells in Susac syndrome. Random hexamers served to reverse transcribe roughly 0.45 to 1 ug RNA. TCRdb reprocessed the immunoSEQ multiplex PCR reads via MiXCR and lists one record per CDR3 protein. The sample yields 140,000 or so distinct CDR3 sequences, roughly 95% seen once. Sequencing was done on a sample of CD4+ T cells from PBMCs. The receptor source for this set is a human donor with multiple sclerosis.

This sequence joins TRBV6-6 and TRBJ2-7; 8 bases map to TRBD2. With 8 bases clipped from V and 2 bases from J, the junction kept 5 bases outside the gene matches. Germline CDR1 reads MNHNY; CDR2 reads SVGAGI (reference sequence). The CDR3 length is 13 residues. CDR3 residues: CASGAGGTYEQYF. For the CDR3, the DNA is TGTGCCAGCGGGGCGGGGGGCACCTACGAGCAGTACTTC.

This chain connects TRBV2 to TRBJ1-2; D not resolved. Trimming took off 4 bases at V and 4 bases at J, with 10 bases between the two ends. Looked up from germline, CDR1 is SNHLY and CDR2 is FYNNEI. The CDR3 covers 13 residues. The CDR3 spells CASSVAQTYGYTF. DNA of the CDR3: TGTGCCAGCAGTGTGGCACAAACCTATGGCTACACCTTC.